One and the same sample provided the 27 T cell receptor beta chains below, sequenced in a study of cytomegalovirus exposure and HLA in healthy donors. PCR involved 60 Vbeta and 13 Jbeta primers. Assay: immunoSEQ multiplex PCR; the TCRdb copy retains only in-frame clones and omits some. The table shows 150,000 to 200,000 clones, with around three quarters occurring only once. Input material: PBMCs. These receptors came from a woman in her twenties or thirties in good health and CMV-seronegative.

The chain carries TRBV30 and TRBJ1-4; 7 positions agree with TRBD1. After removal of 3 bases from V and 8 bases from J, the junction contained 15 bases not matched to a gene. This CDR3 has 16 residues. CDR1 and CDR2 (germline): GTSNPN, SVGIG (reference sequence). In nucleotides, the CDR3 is TGTGCCTGGAGCCCACAGGGGACAAGGGGGGTAGAAAAACTGTTTTTT. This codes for CAWSPQGTRGVEKLFF.

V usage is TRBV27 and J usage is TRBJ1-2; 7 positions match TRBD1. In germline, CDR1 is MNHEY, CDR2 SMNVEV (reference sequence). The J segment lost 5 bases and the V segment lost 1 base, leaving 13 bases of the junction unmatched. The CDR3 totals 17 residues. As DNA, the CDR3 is TGTGCCAGCAGTTTATACCCCGGACAGGTGGGATTATATGGCTACACCTTC. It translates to CASSLYPGQVGLYGYTF.

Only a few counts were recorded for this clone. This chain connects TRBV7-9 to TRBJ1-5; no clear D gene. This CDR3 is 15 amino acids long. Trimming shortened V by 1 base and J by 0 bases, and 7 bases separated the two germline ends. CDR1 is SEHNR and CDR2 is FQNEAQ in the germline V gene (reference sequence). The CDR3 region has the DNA TGTGCCAGCAGCTTAGAACAGAATAGCAATCAGCCCCAGCATTTT. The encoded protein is CASSLEQNSNQPQHF.

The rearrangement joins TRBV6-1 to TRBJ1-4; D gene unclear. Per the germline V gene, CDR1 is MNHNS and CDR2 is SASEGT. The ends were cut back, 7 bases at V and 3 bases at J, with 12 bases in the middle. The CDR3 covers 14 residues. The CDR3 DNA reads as TGTGCCAGCAAGGTCCAGCGAGCTAATGAAAAACTGTTTTTT. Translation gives CASKVQRANEKLFF.

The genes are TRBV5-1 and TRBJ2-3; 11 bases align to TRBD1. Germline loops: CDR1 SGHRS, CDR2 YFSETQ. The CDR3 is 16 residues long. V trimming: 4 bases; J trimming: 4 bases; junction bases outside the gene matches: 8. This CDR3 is CASSEGTGGSSDTQYF. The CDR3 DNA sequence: TGCGCCAGCAGCGAAGGGACAGGGGGTAGCTCAGATACGCAGTATTTT.

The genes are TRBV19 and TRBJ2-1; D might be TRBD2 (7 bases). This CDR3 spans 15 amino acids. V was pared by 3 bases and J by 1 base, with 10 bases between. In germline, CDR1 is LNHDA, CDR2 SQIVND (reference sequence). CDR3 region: CASSIGGPSYNEQFF. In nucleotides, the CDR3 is TGTGCCAGTAGTATCGGGGGGCCTTCCTACAATGAGCAGTTCTTC.

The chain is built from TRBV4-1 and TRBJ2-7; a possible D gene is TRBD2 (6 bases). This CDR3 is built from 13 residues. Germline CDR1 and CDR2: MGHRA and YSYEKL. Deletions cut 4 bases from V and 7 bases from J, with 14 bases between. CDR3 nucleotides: TGCGCCAGCAGCCTCCCGGGACGGGAGGAGCAGTACTTC. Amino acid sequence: CASSLPGREEQYF.

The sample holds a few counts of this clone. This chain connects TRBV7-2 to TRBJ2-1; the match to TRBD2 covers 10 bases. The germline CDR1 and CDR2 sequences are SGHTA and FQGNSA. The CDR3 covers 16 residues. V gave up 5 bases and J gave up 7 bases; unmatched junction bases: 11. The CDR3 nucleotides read TGTGCCAGCAGCCGGACATCTAGCGGGAGTAGAAATGAGCAGTTCTTC. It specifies CASSRTSSGSRNEQFF.

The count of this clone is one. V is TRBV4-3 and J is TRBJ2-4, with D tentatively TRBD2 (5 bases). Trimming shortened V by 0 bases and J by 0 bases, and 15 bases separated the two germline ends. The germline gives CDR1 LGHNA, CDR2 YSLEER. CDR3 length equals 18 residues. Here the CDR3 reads CASSQDRGLFRAKNIQYF. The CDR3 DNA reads TGCGCCAGCAGCCAAGATCGCGGACTCTTTCGAGCCAAAAACATTCAGTACTTC.

The CDR3 region has the DNA TGTGCCAGCAGCCCGGAGGGTTATAGCAATCAGCCCCAGCATTTT. This codes for CASSPEGYSNQPQHF. The chain recombines TRBV9 with TRBJ1-5; D not resolved. This CDR3 has 15 residues. Looked up from germline, CDR1 is SGDLS and CDR2 is YYNGEE. V lost 4 bases to trimming and J lost 0 bases, with 11 bases between them.

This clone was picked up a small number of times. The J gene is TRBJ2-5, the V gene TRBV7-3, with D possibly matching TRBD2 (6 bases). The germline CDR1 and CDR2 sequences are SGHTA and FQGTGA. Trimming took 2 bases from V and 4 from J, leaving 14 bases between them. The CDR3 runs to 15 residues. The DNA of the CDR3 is TGTGCCAGCAGCTTATCCTCGTACGGGGGAGAGACCCAGTACTTC. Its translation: CASSLSSYGGETQYF.

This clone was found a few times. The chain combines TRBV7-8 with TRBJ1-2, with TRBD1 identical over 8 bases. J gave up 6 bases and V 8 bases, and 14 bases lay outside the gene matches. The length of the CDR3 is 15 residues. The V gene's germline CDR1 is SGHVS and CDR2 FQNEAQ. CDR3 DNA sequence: TGTGCCAGCGCGAGAACAGGGGGGAGTGGGAATGGCTACACCTTC. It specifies CASARTGGSGNGYTF.

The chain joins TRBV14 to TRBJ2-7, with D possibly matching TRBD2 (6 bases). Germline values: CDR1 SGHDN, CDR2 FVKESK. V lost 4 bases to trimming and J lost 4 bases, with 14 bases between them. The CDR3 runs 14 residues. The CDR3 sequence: CASSLREGIYEQYF. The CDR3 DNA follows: TGTGCCAGCAGCCTGCGGGAAGGGATATACGAGCAGTACTTC. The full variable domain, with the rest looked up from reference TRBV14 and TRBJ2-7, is EAGVTQFPSHSVIEKGQTVTLRCDPISGHDNLYWYRRVMGKEIKFLLHFVKESKQDESGMPNNRFLAERTGGTYSTLKVQPAELEDSGVYFCASSLREGIYEQYFGPGTRLTVT.

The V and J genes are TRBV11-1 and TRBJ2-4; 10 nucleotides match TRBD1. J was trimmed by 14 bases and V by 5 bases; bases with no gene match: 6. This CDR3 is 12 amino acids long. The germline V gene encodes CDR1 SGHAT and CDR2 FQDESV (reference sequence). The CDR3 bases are TGTGCCAGCAGCACCCGACAGGGGGCGAAGTACTTC. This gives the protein CASSTRQGAKYF.

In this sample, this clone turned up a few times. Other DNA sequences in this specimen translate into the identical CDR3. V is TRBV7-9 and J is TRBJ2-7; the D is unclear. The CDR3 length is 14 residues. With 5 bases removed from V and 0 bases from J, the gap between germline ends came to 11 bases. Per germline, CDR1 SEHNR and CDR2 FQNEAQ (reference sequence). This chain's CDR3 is CASSPRTGSYEQYF. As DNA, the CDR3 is TGTGCCAGCAGCCCCCGAACGGGCTCCTACGAGCAGTACTTC. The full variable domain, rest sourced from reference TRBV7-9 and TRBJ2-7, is DTGVSQNPRHKITKRGQNVTFRCDPISEHNRLYWYRQTLGQGPEFLTYFQNEAQLEKSRLLSDRFSAERPKGSFSTLEIQRTEQGDSAMYLCASSPRTGSYEQYFGPGTRLTVT.

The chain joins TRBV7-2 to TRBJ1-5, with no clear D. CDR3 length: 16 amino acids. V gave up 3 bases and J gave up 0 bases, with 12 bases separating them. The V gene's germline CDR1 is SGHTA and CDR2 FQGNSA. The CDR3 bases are TGTGCCAGCAGCTTCGGGTCAGCCTATAGCAATCAGCCCCAGCATTTT. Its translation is CASSFGSAYSNQPQHF. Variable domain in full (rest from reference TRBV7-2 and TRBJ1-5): GAGVSQSPSNKVTEKGKDVELRCDPISGHTALYWYRQSLGQGLEFLIYFQGNSAPDKSGLPSDRFSAERTGGSVSTLTIQRTQQEDSAVYLCASSFGSAYSNQPQHFGDGTRLSIL.

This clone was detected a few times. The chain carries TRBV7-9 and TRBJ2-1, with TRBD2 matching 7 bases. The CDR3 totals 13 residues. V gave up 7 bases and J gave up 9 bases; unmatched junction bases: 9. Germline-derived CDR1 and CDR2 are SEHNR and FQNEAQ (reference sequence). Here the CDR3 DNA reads TGTGCCAGCAACTTGGGGGGGATCGGTGAGCAGTTCTTC. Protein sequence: CASNLGGIGEQFF. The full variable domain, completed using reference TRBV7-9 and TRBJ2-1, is DTGVSQNPRHKITKRGQNVTFRCDPISEHNRLYWYRQTLGQGPEFLTYFQNEAQLEKSRLLSDRFSAERPKGSFSTLEIQRTEQGDSAMYLCASNLGGIGEQFFGPGTRLTVL.

CDR3 bases: TGTGCCAGCAGCCCCTGGGACAGGGGAAGGGAGCAGTACTTC. It codes for CASSPWDRGREQYF. The chain couples TRBV6-1 to TRBJ2-7, with TRBD1 matching 10 bases. Looked up from germline, CDR1 is MNHNS and CDR2 is SASEGT. This CDR3 comprises 14 residues. V was pared by 6 bases and J by 7 bases, with 9 bases of the junction left unmatched.

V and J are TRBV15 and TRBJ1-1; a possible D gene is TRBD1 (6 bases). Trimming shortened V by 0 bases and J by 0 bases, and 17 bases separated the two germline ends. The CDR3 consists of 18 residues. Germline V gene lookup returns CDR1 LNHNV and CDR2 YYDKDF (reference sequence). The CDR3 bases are TGTGCCACCAGCAGAGATCCATGGGAACAGGGTCTGAACACTGAAGCTTTCTTT. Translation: CATSRDPWEQGLNTEAFF.

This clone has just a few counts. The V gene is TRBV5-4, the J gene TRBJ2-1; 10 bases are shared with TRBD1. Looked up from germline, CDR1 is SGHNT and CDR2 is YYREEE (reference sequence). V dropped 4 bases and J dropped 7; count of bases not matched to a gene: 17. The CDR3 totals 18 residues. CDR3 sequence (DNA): TGTGCCAGCAGCACCCGGGACAGGGGAAGTCCACTTTGGAATGAGCAGTTCTTC. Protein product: CASSTRDRGSPLWNEQFF.

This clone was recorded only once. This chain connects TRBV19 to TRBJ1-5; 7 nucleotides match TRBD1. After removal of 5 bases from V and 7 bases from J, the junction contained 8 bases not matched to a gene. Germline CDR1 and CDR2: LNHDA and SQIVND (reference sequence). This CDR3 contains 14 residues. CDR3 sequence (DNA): TGTGCCAGTAGTCCGTTGGACAGGTACCAGCCCCAGCATTTT. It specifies CASSPLDRYQPQHF.

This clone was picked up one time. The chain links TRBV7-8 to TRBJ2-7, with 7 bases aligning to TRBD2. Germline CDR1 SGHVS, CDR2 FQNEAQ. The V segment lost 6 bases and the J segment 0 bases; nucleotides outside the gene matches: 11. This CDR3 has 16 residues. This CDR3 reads CASRIGWRGSSYEQYF. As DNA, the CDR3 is TGTGCCAGCAGAATTGGCTGGCGGGGGAGCTCCTACGAGCAGTACTTC.

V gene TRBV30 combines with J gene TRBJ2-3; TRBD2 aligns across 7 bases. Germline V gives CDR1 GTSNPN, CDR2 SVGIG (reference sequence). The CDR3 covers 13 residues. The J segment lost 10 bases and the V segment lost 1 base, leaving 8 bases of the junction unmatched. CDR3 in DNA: TGTGCCTGGAGTGCCGGGGGGACTATTTCGCAGTATTTT. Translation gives CAWSAGGTISQYF.

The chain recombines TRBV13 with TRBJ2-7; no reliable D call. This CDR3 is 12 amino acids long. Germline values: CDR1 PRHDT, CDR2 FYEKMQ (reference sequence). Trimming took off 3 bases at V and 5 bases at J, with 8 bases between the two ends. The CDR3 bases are TGTGCCAGCAGCTTCTCTGGGCACGAGCAGTACTTC. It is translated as CASSFSGHEQYF.

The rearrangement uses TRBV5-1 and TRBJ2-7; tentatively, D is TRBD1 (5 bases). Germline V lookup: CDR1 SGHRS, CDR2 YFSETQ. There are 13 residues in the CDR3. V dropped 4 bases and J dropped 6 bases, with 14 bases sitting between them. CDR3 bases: TGCGCCAGCAGCGGTGGCCAGGGCAGCGAGCAGTACTTC. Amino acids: CASSGGQGSEQYF.

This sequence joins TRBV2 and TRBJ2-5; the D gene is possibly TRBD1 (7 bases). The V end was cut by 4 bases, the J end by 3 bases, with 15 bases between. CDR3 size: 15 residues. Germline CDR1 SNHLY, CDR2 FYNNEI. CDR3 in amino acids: CASSAGPGGKETQYF. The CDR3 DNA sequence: TGTGCCAGCAGTGCGGGGCCAGGGGGGAAAGAGACCCAGTACTTC.

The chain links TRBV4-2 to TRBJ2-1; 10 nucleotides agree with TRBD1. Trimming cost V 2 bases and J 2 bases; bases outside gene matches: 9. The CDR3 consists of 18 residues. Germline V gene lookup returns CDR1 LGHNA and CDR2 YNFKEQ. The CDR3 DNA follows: TGTGCCAGCAGCCAACCTTATAGGGACAGGGGTCCCTACAATGAGCAGTTCTTC. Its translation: CASSQPYRDRGPYNEQFF.